The T cell receptor beta chain under discussion was sequenced for a study of radiotherapy plus CTLA-4 blockade in lung cancer. Study in general: Objective response rate was around 20%; disease control rate, around 31%.

As regards this clone: Its antigen is unknown.

This table comes from immunoSEQ multiplex PCR, and its TCRdb copy is limited to in-frame clones, with some not included. The profile shows 50,000 to 65,000 clones, roughly four fifths of them singletons. Study results and limitations: Early clonal dynamics of blood T cells, together with interferon-beta, were reported as the best response predictor.

V shed 0 bases and J 6 bases; nucleotides not matched to a gene: 9. The CDR3 runs to 17 residues. Germline CDR1 SGDLS, CDR2 YYNGEE. Sequencing was performed on peripheral blood, taken from a patient treated with radiotherapy plus ipilimumab. V gene TRBV9 combines with J gene TRBJ2-1, with 10 bases identical to TRBD2. This clonotype originated in a human donor with non-small cell lung cancer who had a complete response to radiotherapy plus ipilimumab. DNA of the CDR3: TGTGCCAGCAGCGTAGGCAGGCTAGCGGGAGCATTCAATGAGCAGTTCTTC. This translates into CASSVGRLAGAFNEQFF.